This TCR beta chain was found in a study of cytomegalovirus exposure and HLA in healthy donors. Per the germline V gene, CDR1 is SGHTA and CDR2 is FQGTGA. The junction had 8 bases not matched to a gene; V was cut back by 5 bases and J by 10 bases. This CDR3 contains 14 residues. Amplification used 60 Vbeta primers and 13 Jbeta primers. Data came from immunoSEQ multiplex PCR; TCRdb stores just in-frame clones and leaves some out. The data hold just over 150,000 clones, with about 79% observed a single time. Regarding this clone: Its antigen is unidentified.

Study-wide results and caveats: Most of the TCR beta V segments (in an earlier analysis) were productive either about 90% or about 30% of the time.

The sample comprised PBMCs. This clonotype was obtained from a man aged 45-60 years in good health and CMV-seropositive. The chain joins TRBV7-3 to TRBJ1-6; 7 bases match TRBD1. The CDR3 region is CASSRGQSESPLHF. CDR3 DNA: TGTGCCAGCAGCAGGGGACAGTCGGAATCACCCCTCCACTTT.